The source of this T cell receptor beta chain is a study of tumor-infiltrating lymphocytes in primary liver carcinoma. The overall study: The five patients, who were men and women, ranged in age from 30 to 69 years. Study-level points and caveats: Tumor top-250-clone fraction significantly exceeded that of blood (p = 0.039).

With respect to this clonotype: Its antigen remains unknown. Because it lacks the conserved phenylalanine or tryptophan at the end, this CDR3 is likely a read error.

Germline DNA was also extracted, and blood RNA derived from unsorted whole blood. Collected before surgery were roughly 4 milliliters of peripheral blood. From approximately 550 ng of total RNA, TCR beta-specific cDNA was reverse-transcribed using a constant-region primer. Investigators got TCR beta libraries out of three nested multiplex PCR rounds, done with slightly modified ARM-PCR. One entry per CDR3 protein results from TCRdb running MiXCR on the multiplex PCR reads. The profile shows under 200,000 distinct CDR3 sequences, around three fifths of them singletons. The sequence came from a woman aged 60-75 years with primary liver carcinoma and hepatitis B virus infection. Sequenced sample: peripheral blood.

This CDR3 is CASNQVTGHNSPLHS. CDR3 nucleotide sequence: TGTGCCAGCAACCAAGTAACGGGACATAATTCACCCCTCCACTCT. V is TRBV4-2 and J is TRBJ1-6; tentative D call: TRBD1 (5 bases). The germline gives CDR1 LGHNA, CDR2 YNFKEQ. This CDR3 spans 15 amino acids.